This entry lists 22 T cell receptor beta chains sequenced from one sample in a study of technical replicates of blood from a few donors. Libraries were prepared by immunoSEQ multiplex PCR; TCRdb keeps only in-frame clonotypes and omits some of them. This sample yields around 65,000 clones, of which about 87% are seen a single time; 3.5% to 5.5% belongs to the top ten. The sequenced sample consisted of PBMCs. The receptors were gathered from a human donor in good health. Some clones in this sample may be carry-over from other donors' samples.

This chain uses TRBV7-8 with TRBJ1-2; TRBD1 might be the D (5 bases). The CDR3 contains 16 residues. CDR1 is SGHVS and CDR2 is FQNEAQ in the germline V gene. V was pared by 5 bases and J by 8 bases, with 24 bases between. CDR3 in amino acids: CASSPLQRDGAIGYTF. CDR3 in DNA: TGTGCCAGCAGCCCCCTGCAGCGGGACGGCGCTATCGGCTACACCTTC.

The J gene is TRBJ2-1, the V gene TRBV4-2; no clear D gene. CDR1 LGHNA and CDR2 YNFKEQ come from the germline V gene. Trimming removed 0 bases from V and 8 bases from J, with 11 bases in between. The CDR3 runs to 14 residues. CDR3 in amino acids: CASSQESVFDEQFF. For the CDR3, the DNA is TGTGCCAGCAGCCAAGAGTCAGTATTCGATGAGCAGTTCTTC.

The chain is built from TRBV13 and TRBJ1-1, with D unclear. This CDR3 is 14 amino acids long. The V gene's germline CDR1 is PRHDT and CDR2 FYEKMQ (reference sequence). The germline V and J ends were trimmed by 1 base and 2 bases, with 8 bases remaining between them. CDR3 nucleotides: TGTGCCAGCAGCTTAGAGAGAGGAAACACTGAAGCTTTCTTT. It codes for CASSLERGNTEAFF.

V and J are TRBV6-5 and TRBJ2-3; 7 nucleotides match TRBD1. Trimming removed 0 bases from V and 6 bases from J; junction bases left unmatched: 6. Germline V lookup: CDR1 MNHEY, CDR2 SVGAGI. The CDR3 runs 15 residues. The chain's CDR3 is CASSYSKGARDTQYF. The CDR3 DNA is TGTGCCAGCAGTTACTCGAAGGGGGCGCGGGATACGCAGTATTTT.

CDR3 bases: TGCGCCAGCAGCCACTTGGCTGGGCGGGGGGGGGAGCTGTTTTTT. It codes for CASSHLAGRGGELFF. The genes are TRBV4-3 and TRBJ2-2, with 7 bases identical to TRBD2. Unmatched junction bases numbered 9, after V lost 3 bases and J lost 8 bases. Germline V gene sequence: CDR1 LGHNA, CDR2 YSLEER. The length of the CDR3 is 15 residues.

This clone was counted a few times. V usage is TRBV7-3 and J usage is TRBJ1-2, with TRBD1 matching over 7 bases. After removal of 5 bases from V and 10 bases from J, the junction contained 10 bases not matched to a gene. This CDR3 spans 13 amino acids. CDR1 is SGHTA and CDR2 is FQGTGA in the germline V gene. CDR3 nucleotides: TGTGCCAGCAGCGAAGACAGGGAGAGAGTCTACACCTTC. This gives the protein CASSEDRERVYTF.

The chain couples TRBV6-6 to TRBJ2-7; 7 bases are a match to TRBD2. The CDR3 covers 14 residues. V lost 6 bases to trimming and J lost 0 bases; unmatched junction nucleotides: 5. Germline CDR1 reads MNHNY; CDR2 reads SVGAGI (reference sequence). CDR3 loop: CASRSGGVSYEQYF. The CDR3 DNA is TGTGCCAGCAGGAGTGGGGGGGTCTCCTACGAGCAGTACTTC.

This chain joins TRBV2 and TRBJ1-1, with D possibly being TRBD1 (5 bases). From germline, CDR1 is SNHLY and CDR2 FYNNEI. The CDR3 is 15 amino acids. V shed 7 bases and J shed 4 bases, with 19 bases lying between them. The CDR3 nucleotides read TGTGCCAGCACCTTACTTGGGGCCGGGGGCACTGAAGCTTTCTTT. It yields the protein CASTLLGAGGTEAFF.

The genes are TRBV2 and TRBJ2-7; 7 positions match TRBD1. V was clipped by 7 bases and J by 5 bases; unmatched bases: 8. In germline, CDR1 is SNHLY, CDR2 FYNNEI. This CDR3 contains 13 residues. The CDR3: CASTSSGGNEQYF. In DNA form, the CDR3 reads TGTGCCAGCACGTCGTCAGGGGGAAACGAGCAGTACTTC.

The chain has TRBV6-5 and TRBJ2-5; no reliable D call. CDR3 length equals 12 residues. CDR1 MNHEY and CDR2 SVGAGI come from the germline V gene. Trimming pared 4 bases from V and 5 bases from J, leaving 8 bases between. The DNA for the CDR3 is TGTGCCAGCAGTTCTTTCCGGGAGACCCAGTACTTC. Its translation is CASSSFRETQYF.

This chain uses TRBV9 with TRBJ2-1; 10 bases are a match to TRBD2. Unmatched junction bases numbered 5, after V lost 0 bases and J lost 8 bases. Germline loops: CDR1 SGDLS, CDR2 YYNGEE. The CDR3 spans 15 residues. DNA for the CDR3: TGTGCCAGCAGCGTAGGGGCTAGCGGGAGCTATGAGCAGTTCTTC. It encodes CASSVGASGSYEQFF.

The gene calls are TRBV5-4 and TRBJ2-1, with 9 bases that match TRBD2. The CDR3 covers 15 residues. The V and J ends lost 1 base and 6 bases, in that order; junction bases with no gene match: 5. CDR1 and CDR2 from the germline V gene are SGHNT and YYREEE (reference sequence). CDR3 DNA sequence: TGTGCCAGCAGCTTGAAGACTAGCGGAGTCAATGAGCAGTTCTTC. This codes for CASSLKTSGVNEQFF.

CDR3 sequence: CASSLDRVEDTQYF. The DNA of the CDR3 is TGTGCCAGCAGCCTGGACAGGGTTGAAGATACGCAGTATTTT. The rearrangement uses TRBV7-2 and TRBJ2-3, with 8 bases identical to TRBD1. From germline, CDR1 is SGHTA and CDR2 FQGNSA. J lost 5 bases, V lost 5 bases, and 6 bases had no gene match. The CDR3 totals 14 residues.

The rearrangement links TRBV7-8 to TRBJ2-5, with 7 bases lining up with TRBD1. J was trimmed by 5 bases and V by 3 bases; bases with no gene match: 12. The length of the CDR3 is 16 residues. Per the germline V gene, CDR1 is SGHVS and CDR2 is FQNEAQ. CDR3 sequence: CASSFRVTDRDETQYF. CDR3 nucleotide sequence: TGTGCCAGCAGCTTTCGCGTAACCGACAGGGATGAGACCCAGTACTTC.

The chain couples TRBV5-4 to TRBJ2-1; 8 bases map to TRBD1. The CDR3 spans 14 residues. The J segment lost 5 bases and the V segment lost 3 bases, leaving 4 bases of the junction unmatched. Germline CDR1 and CDR2: SGHNT and YYREEE (reference sequence). CDR3 in DNA: TGTGCCAGCAGCTCGGGACAGGTTAACAATGAGCAGTTCTTC. Its translation: CASSSGQVNNEQFF.

The V gene is TRBV11-2, the J gene TRBJ2-7, with TRBD1 identical over 8 bases. The J segment lost 2 bases and the V segment lost 6 bases, leaving 9 bases of the junction unmatched. CDR1 and CDR2 (germline): SGHAT, FQNNGV. The CDR3 extends over 15 amino acids. The DNA of the CDR3 is TGTGCCAGCAGTACCCACCGGGACAGGACCTACGAGCAGTACTTC. This sequence encodes CASSTHRDRTYEQYF.

The chain carries TRBV4-1 and TRBJ1-1, with D uncertain. The germline CDR1 and CDR2 sequences are MGHRA and YSYEKL. This CDR3 spans 15 amino acids. Trimming left V 2 bases short and J 4 bases short, with 14 bases between. CDR3 sequence reads: CASSQYQHSGTEAFF. Here the CDR3 DNA reads TGCGCCAGCAGCCAATATCAGCATTCGGGCACTGAAGCTTTCTTT.

In the case of this clone: Relative to the germline gene, one junction end is altered; a read error may explain this. The chain links TRBV6-1 to TRBJ2-7; TRBD2 agrees at 7 bases. The CDR3 has 19 amino acids. Germline loops: CDR1 MNHNS, CDR2 SASEGT. The CDR3 DNA sequence: TGTGCCAGCAATGAAGGACTGGGAGGGACCGAGCCCGGACTAAACGAGCAGTACTTC. It codes for CASNEGLGGTEPGLNEQYF.

This clone has just one count. The chain links TRBV11-2 to TRBJ1-2; a possible D gene is TRBD1 (6 bases). The V gene's germline CDR1 is SGHAT and CDR2 FQNNGV. Trimming removed 5 bases at V and 2 bases at J, with 21 bases between. The CDR3 runs to 17 residues. For the CDR3, the DNA is TGTGCCAGCAGCCCTAGGGGGGCGGGGGAGGCCAACTATGGCTACACCTTC. It is translated as CASSPRGAGEANYGYTF.

This sequence joins TRBV5-1 and TRBJ1-1, with D perhaps TRBD1 (6 bases). Trimming stripped 2 bases from V and 4 bases from J, with 12 bases between. Germline V gene lookup returns CDR1 SGHRS and CDR2 YFSETQ. This CDR3 has 14 amino acids. Here the CDR3 reads CASSLQGSSTEAFF. The CDR3 DNA reads as TGCGCCAGCAGCTTACAGGGTAGCAGCACTGAAGCTTTCTTT.

This sequence joins TRBV7-2 and TRBJ1-6; 7 positions agree with TRBD1. The CDR3 covers 20 residues. Germline V gene sequence: CDR1 SGHTA, CDR2 FQGNSA. The J segment lost 6 bases and the V segment lost 0 bases, leaving 17 bases of the junction unmatched. Here the CDR3 reads CASSLATLVGQGVVNSPLHF. CDR3 DNA: TGTGCCAGCAGCTTAGCTACCCTAGTTGGGCAGGGGGTCGTTAATTCACCCCTCCACTTT. Together with reference TRBV7-2 and TRBJ1-6, the CDR3 gives the full variable domain: GAGVSQSPSNKVTEKGKDVELRCDPISGHTALYWYRQSLGQGLEFLIYFQGNSAPDKSGLPSDRFSAERTGGSVSTLTIQRTQQEDSAVYLCASSLATLVGQGVVNSPLHFGNGTRLTVT.

The chain has TRBV28 and TRBJ1-2; 8 bases are shared with TRBD1. Germline V gene data show CDR1 as MDHEN and CDR2 as SYDVKM. V lost 6 bases, J lost 9 bases, and 15 bases stayed unmatched. The CDR3 consists of 15 residues. This CDR3 reads CASRASQGRQGSYTF. The CDR3 DNA follows: TGTGCCAGCAGGGCTAGTCAGGGCAGACAGGGGAGCTACACCTTC.